This passage covers 10 T cell receptor beta chains from one sample sequenced in a study of molecular identifiers for immune sequencing clone quantification. One entry per CDR3 protein, called by TCRdb with MiXCR from the PCR reads. In the table there are around 470,000 distinct CDR3 sequences, about a fifth of which are singletons. The sample taken for sequencing was naive CD8+ T cells from blood, with Jurkat cell RNA spiked in. Subset in this sample: FACS-sorted CD8+CD4-CCR7+CD45RA+ naive T cells. Source of these receptors: a human donor in good health. Some libraries in this study had Jurkat cell RNA spiked in.

This clonotype was detected ten times or more. The chain uses TRBV6-2 or TRBV6-3 and TRBJ2-2; 9 bases are shared with TRBD2. J lost 1 base, V lost 2 bases, and 8 bases had no gene match. This CDR3 is 18 amino acids long. Germline V gene sequence: CDR1 MNHEY, CDR2 SVGEGT. The CDR3 sequence: CASSYTFTSGWNTGELFF. The CDR3 region has the DNA TGTGCCAGCAGTTACACCTTCACTAGCGGGTGGAACACCGGGGAGCTGTTTTTT.

On this clonotype: This may be a read error, as it is one base from a much larger clone. In DNA, the CDR3 is TGTACCAGCAGCCCAATCGGGACAGGGAGCTCCTACGAGCAGTACTTC. As protein: CTSSPIGTGSSYEQYF. The rearrangement joins TRBV7-9 to TRBJ2-7, with 9 positions matching TRBD1. The CDR3 has 16 residues. Germline assignment: CDR1 SEHNR and CDR2 FQNEAQ (reference sequence).

CDR3 sequence: CASSQESVRQGAYEQYF. Written as DNA, the CDR3 is TGCGCCAGCAGCCAAGAGTCTGTGAGACAGGGGGCCTACGAGCAGTACTTC. The chain links TRBV4-1 to TRBJ2-7; 9 bases are shared with TRBD1. CDR1 and CDR2 (germline): MGHRA, YSYEKL. J gave up 2 bases and V 0 bases, and 8 bases lay outside the gene matches. The length of the CDR3 is 17 residues.

To note about this clonotype: Sequence at one end of the junction differs from germline and may be a read error. This sequence joins TRBV6-5 and TRBJ2-5; D unclear. Germline CDR1 is MNHEY and CDR2 is SVGAGI. The CDR3 is made up of 13 amino acids. The CDR3 DNA reads as TGTGCCAGCGGTTACTCTCTGATCCAGACCCAGTACTTC. Residues: CASGYSLIQTQYF.

The chain couples TRBV4-3 to TRBJ1-2; 8 bases agree with TRBD1. J gave up 2 bases and V 1 base, and 3 bases lay outside the gene matches. CDR3 size: 15 residues. The germline CDR1 and CDR2 sequences are LGHNA and YSLEER. CDR3 nucleotides: TGCGCCAGCAGCCAAGGATGGACAGGGAACTATGGCTACACCTTC. This gives the protein CASSQGWTGNYGYTF.

Points on this clonotype: Just one base apart from a much larger clone, this may be a read error. The CDR3 DNA sequence: TGTGCCACCCGGGACAGGGGGTCGGACTATGACTACACCTTC. The encoded protein is CATRDRGSDYDYTF. The rearrangement links TRBV24-1 to TRBJ1-2; 11 bases map to TRBD1. This CDR3 is 14 amino acids long. CDR1 KGHDR and CDR2 SFDVKD come from the germline V gene.

This clonotype came up many times. This chain joins TRBV30 and TRBJ1-1; 7 positions match TRBD1. The CDR3 spans 13 residues. The germline V gene encodes CDR1 GTSNPN and CDR2 SVGIG (reference sequence). The V segment lost 3 bases and the J segment 5 bases; nucleotides outside the gene matches: 6. CDR3 DNA: TGTGCCTGGAGGACAGGGATATGGACTGAAGCTTTCTTT. Its translation: CAWRTGIWTEAFF.

The genes are TRBV10-3 and TRBJ2-1; tentatively, D is TRBD1 (6 bases). This CDR3 has 16 amino acids. Germline V lookup: CDR1 ENHRY, CDR2 SYGVKD. Trimming cost V 0 bases and J 0 bases, with 9 bases left between them. CDR3 coding DNA: TGTGCCATCAGTGAGTCGAGGGGGAGCTCCTACAATGAGCAGTTCTTC. This sequence encodes CAISESRGSSYNEQFF.

This clonotype appeared many times. The chain links TRBV7-6 to TRBJ2-7, with D unresolved. Trimming shortened V by 2 bases and J by 3 bases, and 8 bases separated the two germline ends. This CDR3 has 13 amino acids. The germline gives CDR1 SGHVS, CDR2 FNYEAQ. As DNA, the CDR3 is TGTGCCAGCAGCTTATATTCCGGCTACGAGCAGTACTTC. This translates into CASSLYSGYEQYF.

This clonotype was detected only a few times. The chain combines TRBV7-9 with TRBJ1-1, with 9 bases fitting TRBD1. After removal of 3 bases from V and 2 bases from J, the junction contained 7 bases not matched to a gene. This CDR3 region has 16 residues. Germline CDR1 and CDR2: SEHNR and FQNEAQ (reference sequence). CDR3 DNA: TGTGCCAGCAGCTTCCGACAGGGGGTACTAAACACTGAAGCTTTCTTT. Its translation is CASSFRQGVLNTEAFF.